This TCR beta chain originates from a study of blood T cell repertoires in COVID-19. Study background: Acute and convalescent COVID-19 samples came from the United States, Italy and Spain. In each case, the material was cDNA or gDNA derived from T cells, B-cell-depleted T cells, or PBMCs.

Seattle patients were enrolled during active infection and followed longitudinally. Germline values: CDR1 SGHVS, CDR2 FNYEAQ. This CDR3 has 13 residues. Trimming removed 4 bases at V and 4 bases at J, with 8 bases between. As handled by the study authors: Researchers report that nucleated cell counts were estimated from reference gene primer amplification. The repertoire was sequenced with immunoSEQ multiplex PCR; TCRdb's copy has only in-frame clones and lacks some. That table is the source of V, J and clone size, and D and trimming were worked out from the DNA. In the table there are about 420,000 clones, about 90% of which are singletons. This clone was seen ten or more times. Different DNA sequences within this sample yield the same CDR3.

Sequenced input: peripheral blood. The sequence was collected from a man aged 18-30 years with COVID-19, enrolled during active disease. V usage is TRBV7-6 and J usage is TRBJ1-5; no definite D call. The CDR3: CASSSQVNQPQHF. CDR3 coding DNA: TGTGCCAGCAGCTCCCAGGTAAATCAGCCCCAGCATTTT.